Included here is one T cell receptor (beta chain) sequence, with context. This entry belongs to a study of T cell changes during pregnancy in multiple sclerosis. Germline loops: CDR1 SGHDT, CDR2 YYEEEE. V was clipped by 2 bases and J by 2 bases; unmatched bases: 4. The CDR3 extends over 15 amino acids. Data came from immunoSEQ multiplex PCR; TCRdb stores just in-frame clones and leaves some out. The sample contains 30,000 to 35,000 clones, about nine tenths of which appear only once. Sequences were derived from CD8+ T cells from peripheral blood mononuclear cells, sampled in the first trimester of pregnancy. The receptor's source is a female donor with multiple sclerosis, enrolled in a pregnancy study. The V call is TRBV5-6, the J call TRBJ2-3, with 8 nucleotides matching TRBD2. The CDR3 reads CASSLLADLTDTQYF. The DNA for the CDR3 is TGTGCCAGCAGCTTACTAGCGGATCTCACAGATACGCAGTATTTT.